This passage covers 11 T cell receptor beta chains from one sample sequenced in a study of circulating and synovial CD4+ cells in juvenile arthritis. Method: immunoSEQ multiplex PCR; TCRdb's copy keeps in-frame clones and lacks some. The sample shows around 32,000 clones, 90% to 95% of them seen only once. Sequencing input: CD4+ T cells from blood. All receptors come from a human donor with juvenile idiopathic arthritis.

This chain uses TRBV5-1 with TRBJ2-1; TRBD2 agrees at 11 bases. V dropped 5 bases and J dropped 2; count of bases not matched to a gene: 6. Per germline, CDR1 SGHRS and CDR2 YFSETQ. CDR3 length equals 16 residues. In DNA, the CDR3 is TGCGCCAGCAGGCTACTAGCGGGAGTAACCTACAATGAGCAGTTCTTC. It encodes CASRLLAGVTYNEQFF.

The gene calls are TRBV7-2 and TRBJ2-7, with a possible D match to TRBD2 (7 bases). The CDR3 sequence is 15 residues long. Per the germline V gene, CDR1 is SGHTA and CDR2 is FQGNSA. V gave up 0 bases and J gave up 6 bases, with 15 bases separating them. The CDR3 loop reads CASSLAPGGAPEQYF. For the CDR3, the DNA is TGTGCCAGCAGCTTAGCCCCGGGGGGCGCCCCCGAGCAGTACTTC. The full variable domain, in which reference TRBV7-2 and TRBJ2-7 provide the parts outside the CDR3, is GAGVSQSPSNKVTEKGKDVELRCDPISGHTALYWYRQSLGQGLEFLIYFQGNSAPDKSGLPSDRFSAERTGGSVSTLTIQRTQQEDSAVYLCASSLAPGGAPEQYFGPGTRLTVT.

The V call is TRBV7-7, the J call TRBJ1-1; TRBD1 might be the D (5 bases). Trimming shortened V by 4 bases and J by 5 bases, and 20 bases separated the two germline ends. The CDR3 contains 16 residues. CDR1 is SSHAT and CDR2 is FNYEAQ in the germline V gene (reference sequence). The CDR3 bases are TGTGCCAGCAGCTCAATCACGGGGGGAATGGATACTGAAGCTTTCTTT. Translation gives CASSSITGGMDTEAFF. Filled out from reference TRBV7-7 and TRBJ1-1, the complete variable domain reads GAGVSQSPRYKVTKRGQDVTLRCDPISSHATLYWYQQALGQGPEFLTYFNYEAQPDKSGLPSDRFSAERPEGSISTLTIQRTEQRDSAMYRCASSSITGGMDTEAFFGQGTRLTVV.

The CDR3 reads CASSPGLAGLYF. The CDR3 nucleotides are TGTGCCAGCAGCCCTGGACTAGCGGGACTGTATTTT. The chain uses TRBV7-2 and TRBJ2-3; 12 positions match TRBD2. The junction had 5 bases not matched to a gene; V was cut back by 5 bases and J by 14 bases. The CDR3 sequence is 12 residues long. Germline lookup yields CDR1 SGHTA and CDR2 FQGNSA.

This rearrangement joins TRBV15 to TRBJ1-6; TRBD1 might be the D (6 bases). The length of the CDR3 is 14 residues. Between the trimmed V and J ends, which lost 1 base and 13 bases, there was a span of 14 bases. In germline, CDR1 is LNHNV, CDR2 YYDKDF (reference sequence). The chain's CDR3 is CATSRVQGTSPLHF. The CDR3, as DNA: TGTGCCACCAGCAGAGTACAGGGCACGAGCCCCCTCCACTTT.

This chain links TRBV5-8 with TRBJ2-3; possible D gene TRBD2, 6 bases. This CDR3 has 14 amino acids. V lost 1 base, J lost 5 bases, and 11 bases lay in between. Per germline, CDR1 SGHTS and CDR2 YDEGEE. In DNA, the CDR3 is TGTGCCAGCAGCTTGAGGCCTAGCGAAGATACGCAGTATTTT. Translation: CASSLRPSEDTQYF.

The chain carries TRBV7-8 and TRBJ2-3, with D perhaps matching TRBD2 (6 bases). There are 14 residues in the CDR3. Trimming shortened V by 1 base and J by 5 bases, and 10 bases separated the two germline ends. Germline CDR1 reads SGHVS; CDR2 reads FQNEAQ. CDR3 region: CASSLGRGRDTQYF. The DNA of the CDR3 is TGTGCCAGCAGCTTAGGGAGGGGACGAGATACGCAGTATTTT.

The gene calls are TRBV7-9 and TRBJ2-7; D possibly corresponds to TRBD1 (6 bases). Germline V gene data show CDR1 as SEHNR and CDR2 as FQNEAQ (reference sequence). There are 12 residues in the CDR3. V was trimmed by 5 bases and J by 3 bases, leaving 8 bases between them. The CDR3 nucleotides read TGTGCCAGCAGCATACAGGGCTACGAGCAGTACTTC. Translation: CASSIQGYEQYF.

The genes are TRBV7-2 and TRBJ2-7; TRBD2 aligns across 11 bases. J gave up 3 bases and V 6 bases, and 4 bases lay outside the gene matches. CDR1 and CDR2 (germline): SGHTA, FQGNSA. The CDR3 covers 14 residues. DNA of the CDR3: TGTGCCAGCAGATCTAGCGGGGGGAGCTACGAGCAGTACTTC. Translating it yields CASRSSGGSYEQYF.

DNA for the CDR3: TGTGCCATCAGGATGACTAGCGGGGGTAACACAGATACGCAGTATTTT. Its protein product is CAIRMTSGGNTDTQYF. The chain employs TRBV10-3 and TRBJ2-3; 12 bases map to TRBD2. Germline-derived CDR1 and CDR2 are ENHRY and SYGVKD. The V and J ends lost 6 bases and 2 bases, in that order; junction bases with no gene match: 6. The CDR3 is 16 residues long.

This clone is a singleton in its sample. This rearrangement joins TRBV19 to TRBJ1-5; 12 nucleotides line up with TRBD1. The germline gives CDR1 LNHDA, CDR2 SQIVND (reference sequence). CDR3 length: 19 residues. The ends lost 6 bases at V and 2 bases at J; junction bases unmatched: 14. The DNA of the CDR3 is TGTGCCAGTAGACTCTCCGGGACAGGGGGCTTTTGGGGCAATCAGCCCCAGCATTTT. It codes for CASRLSGTGGFWGNQPQHF.